This passage covers 12 T cell receptor beta chains from one sample sequenced in a study of spatial heterogeneity in lung cancer. TCRdb re-analysed the 5' RACE reads in MiXCR, keeping a single row per CDR3 protein. Of around 120,000 distinct CDR3 sequences listed, over 9% were seen once; the top ten hold 15% to 20%. Time point indicated: blood at routine non-recurrence follow-up after resection. Material for sequencing was whole RNA from tumor, nontumor lung or frozen PBMC, left unsorted. The source material was PBMCs, sampled at follow-up. All receptors derive from a male donor with early-stage non-small cell lung cancer.

This clonotype has a count of ten or more. The chain couples TRBV20-1 to TRBJ2-2; D unclear. Looked up from germline, CDR1 is DFQATT and CDR2 is SNEGSKA (reference sequence). The CDR3 consists of 14 residues. Trimming removed 3 bases from V and 6 bases from J, with 14 bases in between. The CDR3, as DNA: TGCAGTGCTAGTAGGCAGAACTTAGCCGGGGAGCTGTTTTTT. The encoded protein is CSASRQNLAGELFF.

This clonotype appeared a few times. CDR3 sequence: CASSSTSGGAGETQYF. Written as DNA, the CDR3 is TGTGCCAGCAGCTCCACTAGCGGGGGGGCCGGAGAGACCCAGTACTTC. The V call is TRBV7-2, the J call TRBJ2-5; TRBD2 aligns across 13 bases. The CDR3 length is 16 residues. The V gene's germline CDR1 is SGHTA and CDR2 FQGNSA. J was trimmed by 4 bases and V by 4 bases; bases with no gene match: 6. Variable domain in full (rest from reference TRBV7-2 and TRBJ2-5): GAGVSQSPSNKVTEKGKDVELRCDPISGHTALYWYRQSLGQGLEFLIYFQGNSAPDKSGLPSDRFSAERTGGSVSTLTIQRTQQEDSAVYLCASSSTSGGAGETQYFGPGTRLLVL.

CDR3 bases: TGTGCCAGCAGCTTAGTCCCAGGGGGCCTTCGGGATACGCAGTATTTT. Residues: CASSLVPGGLRDTQYF. The chain is built from TRBV11-2 and TRBJ2-3, with 8 bases matching TRBD1. This CDR3 contains 16 residues. Looked up from germline, CDR1 is SGHAT and CDR2 is FQNNGV. The junction had 9 bases not matched to a gene; V was cut back by 1 base and J by 6 bases. Drawing the rest from reference TRBV11-2 and TRBJ2-3, the complete variable domain is EAGVAQSPRYKIIEKRQSVAFWCNPISGHATLYWYQQILGQGPKLLIQFQNNGVVDDSQLPKDRFSAERLKGVDSTLKIQPAKLEDSAVYLCASSLVPGGLRDTQYFGPGTRLTVL.

This clonotype came up a few times. The chain couples TRBV20-1 to TRBJ2-7; D not resolved. Germline V gene data show CDR1 as DFQATT and CDR2 as SNEGSKA (reference sequence). The CDR3 length is 13 residues. Trimming took 3 bases from V and 3 from J, leaving 12 bases between them. CDR3 amino acids: CSASEQSRYEQYF. In DNA, the CDR3 is TGCAGTGCTAGCGAACAGTCACGCTACGAGCAGTACTTC.

This clonotype was counted between two and nine times. The chain carries TRBV13 and TRBJ1-5; D gene ambiguous. CDR3 size: 15 residues. V shed 2 bases and J shed 1 base, with 9 bases lying between them. Germline-derived CDR1 and CDR2 are PRHDT and FYEKMQ (reference sequence). CDR3 protein: CASSLSAGSNQPQHF. In nucleotides, the CDR3 is TGTGCCAGCAGCTTATCCGCGGGGAGCAATCAGCCCCAGCATTTT.

Details on this clonotype: One end of the junction fails to match germline, which may point to a read error. The J gene is TRBJ1-4, the V gene TRBV4-2; D remains ambiguous. Germline V gene data show CDR1 as LGHNA and CDR2 as YNFKEQ. There are 14 residues in the CDR3. The CDR3 loop is CASSQGTRNGKLFF. The CDR3, as DNA: TGTGCCAGCAGCCAAGGGACGAGGAATGGAAAACTGTTTTTT.

This clonotype was seen a few times. V gene TRBV20-1 combines with J gene TRBJ2-7; D may correspond to TRBD1 or TRBD2 (5 bases each). CDR3 size: 14 residues. Germline V gives CDR1 DFQATT, CDR2 SNEGSKA (reference sequence). The ends were cut back, 3 bases at V and 4 bases at J, with 16 bases in the middle. The CDR3 here is CSARDTGRPYEQYF. In nucleotides, the CDR3 is TGCAGTGCTAGGGATACGGGACGGCCATACGAGCAGTACTTC.

On this clonotype: A much larger clone differs by one base, so this may be a read error. The chain combines TRBV28 with TRBJ1-1; D uncertain. This CDR3 comprises 15 residues. Per germline, CDR1 MDHEN and CDR2 SYDVKM. The CDR3 bases are TGTGCCAACAGTTTAGTTCGACCCTGGGACACTGAAGCTTTCTTT. This gives the protein CANSLVRPWDTEAFF. Together with reference TRBV28 and TRBJ1-1, the CDR3 gives the full variable domain: DVKVTQSSRYLVKRTGEKVFLECVQDMDHENMFWYRQDPGLGLRLIYFSYDVKMKEKGDIPEGYSVSREKKERFSLILESASTNQTSMYLCANSLVRPWDTEAFFGQGTRLTVV.

This clonotype was found a few times. The chain combines TRBV20-1 with TRBJ1-4, with 9 bases matching TRBD1. V lost 5 bases to trimming and J lost 3 bases; unmatched junction nucleotides: 7. The CDR3 consists of 15 residues. Germline lookup yields CDR1 DFQATT and CDR2 SNEGSKA (reference sequence). CDR3 DNA sequence: TGCAGTGCTGGGGACGGGACAGGGCCTAATGAAAAACTGTTTTTT. Amino acids: CSAGDGTGPNEKLFF.

This clonotype was seen ten or more times. The J gene is TRBJ2-3, the V gene TRBV5-4; D may be TRBD2 (7 bases). The germline V and J ends were trimmed by 0 bases and 4 bases, with 24 bases remaining between them. This CDR3 contains 19 residues. Germline V gene sequence: CDR1 SGHNT, CDR2 YYREEE (reference sequence). Here the CDR3 DNA reads TGTGCCAGCAGCTTGGAGGGGGGAGGGCAGGCACTATCGGCAGATACGCAGTATTTT. Translating it yields CASSLEGGGQALSADTQYF.

CDR3 residues: CASNLQGAGGELFF. The DNA of the CDR3 is TGTGCCAGCAACCTACAGGGGGCTGGCGGGGAGCTGTTTTTT. The rearrangement joins TRBV7-8 to TRBJ2-2; TRBD1 aligns across 9 bases. The CDR3 has 14 residues. V was clipped by 7 bases and J by 7 bases; unmatched bases: 7. Per germline, CDR1 SGHVS and CDR2 FQNEAQ.

This clonotype came up many times. The DNA for the CDR3 is TGCGCCAGCAGCGCAACCGGGGAGCTGTTTTTT. Translated: CASSATGELFF. This chain links TRBV5-1 with TRBJ2-2; no clear D. V lost 4 bases and J lost 5, with 3 bases in between. This CDR3 spans 11 amino acids. Germline CDR1 reads SGHRS; CDR2 reads YFSETQ.